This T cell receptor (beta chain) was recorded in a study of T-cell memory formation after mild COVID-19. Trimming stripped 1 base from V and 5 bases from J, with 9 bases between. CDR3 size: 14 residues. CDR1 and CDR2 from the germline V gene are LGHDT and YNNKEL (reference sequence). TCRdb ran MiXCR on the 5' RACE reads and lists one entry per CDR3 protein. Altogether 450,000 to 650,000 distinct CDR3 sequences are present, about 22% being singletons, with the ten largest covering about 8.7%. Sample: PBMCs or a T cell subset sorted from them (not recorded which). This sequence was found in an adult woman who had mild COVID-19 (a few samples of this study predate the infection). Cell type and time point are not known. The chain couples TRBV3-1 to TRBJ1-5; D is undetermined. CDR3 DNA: TGTGCCAGCAGCCAAGGGACGAGTGATCAGCCCCAGCATTTT. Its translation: CASSQGTSDQPQHF.